These 13 T cell receptor beta chains came from one sample sequenced in a study of Graves' ophthalmopathy and Graves' hyperthyroidism. Scientists amplified the TCR beta CDR3 regions from RNA transcripts. RT-PCR with HTBI primers came first, then second-round multiplex PCR. One entry per CDR3 protein results from TCRdb running MiXCR on the multiplex PCR reads. Of 200,000 to 300,000 distinct CDR3 sequences listed, 40% to 50% are singletons. The sample comprised peripheral blood. The receptors were gathered from an adult man with Graves' ophthalmopathy.

The rearrangement links TRBV10-3 to TRBJ1-2; 7 bases map to TRBD1. The trim removed 10 bases at V and 2 bases at J, leaving 10 bases unmatched. The CDR3 consists of 14 residues. Germline values: CDR1 ENHRY, CDR2 SYGVKD. The CDR3 here is CASKRTGSNYGYTF. The CDR3 bases are TGTGCCAGCAAGCGGACAGGATCGAACTATGGCTACACCTTC.

This clonotype appeared many times. CDR3 amino acids: CSAAEGRFYGYTF. Here the CDR3 DNA reads TGCAGTGCAGCGGAGGGGCGGTTCTATGGCTACACCTTC. V gene TRBV20-1 combines with J gene TRBJ1-2, with D tentatively TRBD1 (5 bases). This CDR3 is built from 13 residues. Germline assignment: CDR1 DFQATT and CDR2 SNEGSKA (reference sequence). V shed 6 bases and J shed 4 bases, with 15 bases lying between them.

The chain employs TRBV7-3 and TRBJ2-7, with TRBD1 identical over 7 bases. This CDR3 has 15 amino acids. Germline V CDR1 and CDR2: SGHTA, FQGTGA. V shed 5 bases, J shed 3 bases, and the junction held 10 bases outside the gene matches. CDR3 sequence reads: CASSPLTGPIYEQYF. The CDR3 nucleotides read TGTGCCAGCAGCCCATTGACAGGGCCAATCTACGAGCAGTACTTC.

The chain has TRBV9 and TRBJ2-3, with D possibly being TRBD1 or TRBD2 (5 bases each). The germline V gene has CDR1 SGDLS and CDR2 YYNGEE. The germline V and J ends were trimmed by 0 bases and 2 bases, with 10 bases remaining between them. The CDR3 has 15 amino acids. Here the CDR3 reads CASSVEGRFTDTQYF. The CDR3 bases are TGTGCCAGCAGCGTAGAGGGACGGTTCACAGATACGCAGTATTTT.

The chain couples TRBV5-1 to TRBJ1-1, with D perhaps TRBD1 (5 bases). V was pared by 0 bases and J by 0 bases, with 12 bases between. The CDR3 is 16 residues long. Per germline, CDR1 SGHRS and CDR2 YFSETQ. CDR3 DNA sequence: TGCGCCAGCAGCTTGGTAGCGGGGCAGGTGAACACTGAAGCTTTCTTT. Translating it yields CASSLVAGQVNTEAFF.

This clonotype appeared a few times. The genes are TRBV7-2 and TRBJ2-2; tentative D call: TRBD2 (5 bases). The germline V gene has CDR1 SGHTA and CDR2 FQGNSA. V lost 5 bases and J 4 bases, leaving 11 bases between the germline ends. The CDR3 is 14 residues long. CDR3 protein: CASSTRTGTGELFF. The CDR3 DNA is TGTGCCAGCAGCACTAGGACGGGCACCGGGGAGCTGTTTTTT.

The gene calls are TRBV29-1 and TRBJ1-4; D ambiguous. Trimming took 8 bases from V and 8 from J, leaving 18 bases between them. CDR1 is SQVTM and CDR2 is ANQGSEA in the germline V gene. The CDR3 has 13 amino acids. CDR3 nucleotide sequence: TGCAGCTTATTACCGGGAGGGTCGGAAAAACTGTTTTTT. Encoded protein: CSLLPGGSEKLFF.

V gene TRBV5-1 combines with J gene TRBJ1-4; 11 bases fit TRBD1. The CDR3 is 14 amino acids. Per the germline V gene, CDR1 is SGHRS and CDR2 is YFSETQ. Trimming at V came to 4 bases and at J to 5 bases, leaving 1 base not matched to a gene. In DNA form, the CDR3 reads TGCGCCAGCAGCGGGACAGGGGGGAATGAAAAACTGTTTTTT. Translation gives CASSGTGGNEKLFF.

The V and J genes are TRBV20-1 and TRBJ2-7; 9 bases are shared with TRBD2. J lost 2 bases, V lost 4 bases, and 6 bases had no gene match. Germline CDR1 and CDR2: DFQATT and SNEGSKA (reference sequence). The CDR3 is 14 residues long. CDR3: CSAISGGHTYEQYF. The CDR3 region has the DNA TGCAGTGCTATTAGCGGGGGCCACACCTACGAGCAGTACTTC.

The sample holds many counts of this clonotype. The V and J genes are TRBV5-1 and TRBJ1-2; tentative D call: TRBD1 (5 bases). Per germline, CDR1 SGHRS and CDR2 YFSETQ. This CDR3 spans 14 amino acids. V was pared by 3 bases and J by 2 bases, with 11 bases between. The CDR3: CASSSLRDNYGYTF. For the CDR3, the DNA is TGCGCCAGCAGCTCCCTCCGGGACAACTATGGCTACACCTTC. The full variable domain, rest sourced from reference TRBV5-1 and TRBJ1-2, is KAGVTQTPRYLIKTRGQQVTLSCSPISGHRSVSWYQQTPGQGLQFLFEYFSETQRNKGNFPGRFSGRQFSNSRSEMNVSTLELGDSALYLCASSSLRDNYGYTFGSGTRLTVV.

This clonotype was picked up one time. V is TRBV20-1 and J is TRBJ1-1, with D perhaps TRBD1 (6 bases). The CDR3 covers 11 residues. V was shortened by 8 bases and J by 7 bases, with 14 bases between the two germline ends. The germline gives CDR1 DFQATT, CDR2 SNEGSKA (reference sequence). DNA of the CDR3: TGCAGTTCACACGGAGGGGGTGAAGCTTTCTTT. This gives the protein CSSHGGGEAFF.

This clonotype was seen many times. The V gene is TRBV10-3, the J gene TRBJ1-1; D unclear. Germline V gene data show CDR1 as ENHRY and CDR2 as SYGVKD. The CDR3 contains 14 residues. V lost 5 bases to trimming and J lost 0 bases, with 10 bases between them. This CDR3 is CAISSGRVNTEAFF. CDR3 nucleotide sequence: TGTGCCATCAGTTCCGGACGGGTGAACACTGAAGCTTTCTTT.

This clonotype has only one observation. Just one base apart from a much larger clone, this may be a read error. The rearrangement joins TRBV7-8 to TRBJ2-5; D remains unclear. Germline V gene data show CDR1 as SGHVS and CDR2 as FQNEAQ. V lost 2 bases, J lost 2 bases, and 6 bases lay in between. The CDR3 loop spans 13 amino acids. DNA of the CDR3: TGTGCCAGCAGCTTATTCGGACAAGAGACCCAGTACTTC. This translates into CASSLFGQETQYF.